The subject of this entry is one TCR beta chain. Its cognate antigen has yet to be identified. The input lacks base qualities; no much larger clone sits a single base away. This sample was taken from a study of T cell responses to AZD1222 COVID-19 vaccine (dated by TCRdb to about 2021). Study-level background: TCR sequencing was performed for 230 to 250 trial participants, of whom 207 were given two doses of AZD1222 and approximately 26 were given two doses of MenACWY control vaccine. Trial participants were enrolled into age subgroups of 18-55, 56-69 and 70-plus years, which contained about 150, 27 and 61 TCR-sequenced participants, respectively. Paper-wide results and their limitations: Vaccine-associated CD4 TCRs spanned the whole spike protein, with dominant responses in regions 160-218 and 743-854. After two AZD1222 doses, both the breadth and the depth of spike-specific TCRs were significantly higher than at day 0 and than in MenACWY recipients. Most participants were white British and females outnumbered males, and the authors suggested that clonal diversity may have been underestimated. Only six or seven AZD1222 recipients were SARS-CoV-2 seropositive at baseline, limiting conclusions about previously exposed vaccinees. Nearly half of unique spike-specific TCRs reportedly recognized epitopes outside regions mutated in the B.1.351 and B.1.1.7 variants. Because no day 14 peak-response samples were available, repertoires were characterized only after the peak T cell response. In the small 56-69-year group, the increase in depth fell short of significance, most likely because of low power.

This specimen's time point label, per the study, means: baseline before first vaccination. This sample's treatment or condition label indicates: meningococcal conjugate vaccine given as trial control. Samples from vaccinated people were obtained from the UK trials COV001 and COV002, which included a single-blind randomized controlled phase 2/3 trial of AZD1222 (ChAdOx1 nCoV-19) in healthy adults. For TCRbeta chain sequencing, PBMC samples from trial participants were taken at day 0 and at day 28 after the second dose. Spanning cysteine to phenylalanine, the CDR3 consists of 15 amino acids. The DNA shown is the 45-base CDR3, in frame from base 1. V trim: 4 bases; J trim: 4 bases; unmatched bases: 7. CDR1 SGHAT and CDR2 FQNNGV are derived from the germline V gene. The CDR3 regions of human TCRbeta chains were analyzed by immunosequencing. On the study's bioinformatics: TCRs in the repertoires were compared against a reference library of SARS-CoV-2-specific TCRs that had been generated with the MIRA antigen-specificity platform. Breadth was defined as the fraction of unique TCRs that were SARS-CoV-2-associated, and depth was defined as the fraction of total T cells that were SARS-CoV-2-associated. Each spike-specific TCR was assigned to its reactive spike region and to a CD4 or CD8 class using the MIRA data. Log10-transformed breadth and depth values were compared by one-way ANOVA with Sidak's multiple comparisons tests. As stored in TCRdb, this immuneACCESS dataset retains in-frame rearrangements with V and J assigned. A fraction of the clones does not appear; measured against another copy, unresolved V genes explain less than half of the discrepancy, and the remainder lacks a known reason. V, J and clone size reflect that table, while D and trimming were determined from the DNA. The sample profile shows 80,000 to 90,000 clones; around 91% of them were found once. The leading ten clones occupy around 5.5% of the sample.

Source: peripheral blood, taken on day 0 of MenACWY control vaccination. The V gene is TRBV11-2 and the J gene is TRBJ2-1; 7 middle bases align to TRBD2. The receptor was isolated from an adult in good health. The CDR3 reads as follows: CASSSGGRPYNEQFF. The nucleotides read TGTGCCAGCAGCTCCGGGGGGAGACCTTACAATGAGCAGTTCTTC.